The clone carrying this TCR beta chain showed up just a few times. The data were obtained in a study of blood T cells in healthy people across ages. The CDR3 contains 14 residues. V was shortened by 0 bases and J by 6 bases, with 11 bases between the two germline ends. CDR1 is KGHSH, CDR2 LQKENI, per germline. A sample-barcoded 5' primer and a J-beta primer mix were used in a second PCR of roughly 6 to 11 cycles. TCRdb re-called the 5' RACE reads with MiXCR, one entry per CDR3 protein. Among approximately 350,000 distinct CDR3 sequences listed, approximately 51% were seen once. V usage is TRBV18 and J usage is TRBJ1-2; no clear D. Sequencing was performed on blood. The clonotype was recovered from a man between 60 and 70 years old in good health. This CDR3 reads CASSPPERSNGYTF. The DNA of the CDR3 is TGTGCCAGCTCACCACCGGAGAGGTCGAATGGCTACACCTTC. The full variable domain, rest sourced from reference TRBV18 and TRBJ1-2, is NAGVMQNPRHLVRRRGQEARLRCSPMKGHSHVYWYRQLPEEGLKFMVYLQKENIIDESGMPKERFSAEFPKEGPSILRIQQVVRGDSAAYFCASSPPERSNGYTFGSGTRLTVV.